The rows below give T cell receptor beta chains drawn from one sample of a study of response to subunit inactivated influenza vaccine. One entry per CDR3 protein, called by TCRdb with MiXCR from the RT-PCR reads. Counted here are around 490,000 distinct CDR3 sequences, less than 8% occurring once; the ten biggest clones make up around 13%. The sequencing here drew on PBMCs from blood, taken less than 25 months after vaccination. The receptors were gathered from a man aged 50 to 69 who received an inactivated influenza vaccine. Each CDR3 is given with its conserved first and last residue. A D gene is named only where the DNA matches it firmly. Only some rows state a clone size, as once, few, many or a class for expanded clones.

>TRBV9|few|-|TRBJ2-2
CASSQRTDNTGELFF
TGTGCCAGCTCTCAGCGGACAGATAACACCGGGGAGCTGTTTTTT
>TRBV6-2/TRBV6-3|few|-|TRBJ1-5
CASSPYTGEPQHF
TGTGCCAGCAGTCCTTACACGGGGGAGCCCCAGCATTTT
>TRBV2|few|TRBD1|TRBJ2-5
CASSGQSGGWETQYF
TGTGCCAGCAGTGGCCAGTCAGGGGGCTGGGAGACCCAGTACTTC
>TRBV6-1|many|-|TRBJ1-2
CASSREGSGGYTF
TGTGCCAGCAGTCGCGAAGGGTCGGGAGGCTACACCTTC
>TRBV6-2/TRBV6-3|-|TRBD1|TRBJ2-7
CASMKGGQGPYEQYF
TGTGCCAGCATGAAGGGAGGACAGGGCCCCTACGAGCAGTACTTC
>TRBV4-3|-|-|TRBJ2-1
CASSKVGISSYNEQFF
TGCGCCAGCAGCAAAGTCGGCATTAGCTCCTACAATGAGCAGTTCTTC
>TRBV5-5|few|-|TRBJ1-3
CASSFYFGAGNTIYF
TGTGCCAGCAGCTTTTACTTCGGGGCTGGAAACACCATATATTTT
>TRBV6-2/TRBV6-3|-|-|TRBJ2-3
CATSLDGSADTQYF
TGTGCCACGTCCTTAGACGGAAGCGCAGATACGCAGTATTTT
>TRBV5-1|-|TRBD1|TRBJ2-7
CASSLGWTGSSYEQYF
TGCGCCAGCAGCTTAGGTTGGACAGGGAGTTCCTACGAGCAGTACTTC
>TRBV6-2/TRBV6-3|-|-|TRBJ2-7
CASTKGNKVDEQYF
TGTGCCAGCACCAAGGGGAACAAAGTGGACGAGCAGTACTTC
>TRBV19|many|TRBD1|TRBJ1-5
CASRDRVNLAQHF
TGTGCCAGCCGGGACAGGGTTAATCTAGCCCAGCATTTT
>TRBV6-1|many|TRBD2|TRBJ2-3
CASKTSGTTDTQYF
TGTGCCAGCAAGACTAGCGGGACCACAGATACGCAGTATTTT
>TRBV12-3/TRBV12-4|-|-|TRBJ2-6
CATHAGPGANVLTF
TGTGCCACCCACGCAGGGCCTGGGGCCAACGTCCTGACTTTC
>TRBV6-2/TRBV6-3|-|-|TRBJ1-4
CASSQGRDLMEKLFF
TGTGCCAGCAGCCAGGGACGGGACCTGATGGAGAAACTGTTTTTT
>TRBV4-2|-|-|TRBJ2-3
CASSQDSGLSTDTQYF
TGTGCCAGCAGCCAAGATTCCGGGCTTAGCACAGATACGCAGTATTTT
>TRBV5-1|few|-|TRBJ2-5
CASSWRTEGETQYF
TGCGCCAGCAGCTGGAGGACTGAGGGGGAGACCCAGTACTTC
>TRBV5-6|-|-|TRBJ2-2
CASSLGFNRANTGELFF
TGTGCCAGCAGCTTGGGTTTTAACAGGGCGAACACCGGGGAGCTGTTTTTT